Presented here are 19 T cell receptor beta chains from one specimen sequenced in a study of cytomegalovirus exposure and HLA in healthy donors. In the PCR, 60 Vbeta and 13 Jbeta primers were used. Clones were read by immunoSEQ multiplex PCR, and TCRdb kept only the in-frame ones, dropping some. The table lists 110,000 or so clones, 82% of them singletons. The source material was PBMCs. The receptors come from a young woman in good health and CMV-seronegative.

V is TRBV15 and J is TRBJ2-5, with unresolved D. V gave up 0 bases and J gave up 4 bases, with 6 bases separating them. This CDR3 is built from 13 residues. Germline V gene data show CDR1 as LNHNV and CDR2 as YYDKDF (reference sequence). CDR3 in DNA: TGTGCCACCAGCAGAGATCTAGTAGAGACCCAGTACTTC. Protein sequence: CATSRDLVETQYF. Looking up the rest from reference TRBV15 and TRBJ2-5 gives the full variable domain: DAMVIQNPRYQVTQFGKPVTLSCSQTLNHNVMYWYQQKSSQAPKLLFHYYDKDFNNEADTPDNFQSRRPNTSFCFLDIRSPGLGDTAMYLCATSRDLVETQYFGPGTRLLVL.

The genes are TRBV7-2 and TRBJ2-3; a possible D gene is TRBD2 (6 bases). This CDR3 has 14 amino acids. Germline loops: CDR1 SGHTA, CDR2 FQGNSA. The V end was cut by 4 bases, the J end by 2 bases, with 10 bases between. CDR3 protein: CASSSGLPTDTQYF. Here the CDR3 DNA reads TGTGCCAGCAGCTCGGGACTTCCCACAGATACGCAGTATTTT.

The chain uses TRBV5-1 and TRBJ2-7; 14 bases align to TRBD2. V lost 4 bases, J lost 5 bases, and 5 bases stayed unmatched. There are 15 residues in the CDR3. CDR1 and CDR2 (germline): SGHRS, YFSETQ. CDR3 region: CASSGGLAGVDEQYF. The DNA of the CDR3 is TGCGCCAGCAGCGGGGGACTAGCGGGAGTCGACGAGCAGTACTTC.

The chain links TRBV2 to TRBJ2-5; the D gene is possibly TRBD2 (7 bases). Trimming cost V 11 bases and J 5 bases, with 15 bases left between them. The CDR3 sequence is 12 residues long. Germline V gene sequence: CDR1 SNHLY, CDR2 FYNNEI. CDR3 nucleotides: TGTGCCGGCAAGGGGGAGGGGGAGACCCAGTACTTC. This encodes CAGKGEGETQYF.

The J gene is TRBJ2-5, the V gene TRBV30; 8 bases are a match to TRBD2. Losses at the gene ends were 3 bases for V and 1 base for J; bases not matched to a gene: 1. The germline CDR1 and CDR2 sequences are GTSNPN and SVGIG (reference sequence). The CDR3 is 13 amino acids. The CDR3 sequence is CAWSRGGQETQYF. The CDR3 DNA reads TGTGCCTGGAGCCGGGGGGGCCAAGAGACCCAGTACTTC.

This clone turned up a few times. DNA of the CDR3: TGTGCCAGCAGCTCCCTAACCGGGACAGAGCTGCGCGAGCAGTACTTC. This sequence encodes CASSSLTGTELREQYF. This rearrangement joins TRBV7-9 to TRBJ2-7, with 7 bases that match TRBD1. The germline gives CDR1 SEHNR, CDR2 FQNEAQ (reference sequence). The CDR3 totals 16 residues. Trimming took 4 bases from V and 6 from J; bases not matched to a gene: 15.

Comments on this clone: A junction end diverges from the germline sequence, so it may reflect a read error. The chain joins TRBV11-2 to TRBJ2-1; 12 bases line up with TRBD2. CDR3 size: 17 residues. CDR1 is SGHAT, CDR2 FQNNGV, per germline. The CDR3, as DNA: TGTGCCAGCAGCGTAGAACGGACTAGCGGGAAAGTCGGTGAGCAGTTCTTC. This gives the protein CASSVERTSGKVGEQFF.

This chain joins TRBV2 and TRBJ2-3; possible D gene TRBD1, 6 bases. Germline CDR1 and CDR2: SNHLY and FYNNEI. The CDR3 has 15 residues. The V and J ends lost 5 bases and 3 bases respectively, with 15 bases between them. The CDR3 region is CASSRAPGETDTQYF. In DNA, the CDR3 is TGTGCCAGCAGTAGGGCCCCAGGGGAAACAGATACGCAGTATTTT.

CDR3 in DNA: TGTGCCATCAGTGCAATGGAGACTGAAGCTTTCTTT. This translates into CAISAMETEAFF. The chain recombines TRBV10-3 with TRBJ1-1; D remains ambiguous. V was pared by 4 bases and J by 5 bases, with 8 bases between. CDR1 is ENHRY and CDR2 is SYGVKD in the germline V gene. This CDR3 spans 12 amino acids.

The V and J genes are TRBV9 and TRBJ2-2; the D gene is possibly TRBD1 (6 bases). CDR1 and CDR2 (germline): SGDLS, YYNGEE. This CDR3 has 15 residues. V lost 2 bases, J lost 1 base, and 9 bases lay in between. In DNA, the CDR3 is TGTGCCAGCAGCGTTTCAGGGGTGAACACCGGGGAGCTGTTTTTT. Translated, it gives CASSVSGVNTGELFF.

The chain combines TRBV9 with TRBJ1-2; D is perhaps TRBD1 (6 bases). The CDR3 is made up of 14 amino acids. V gave up 2 bases and J gave up 7 bases, with 15 bases separating them. CDR1 is SGDLS and CDR2 is YYNGEE in the germline V gene. The CDR3 loop is CASSVVQGSSGYTF. CDR3 nucleotides: TGTGCCAGCAGCGTTGTACAGGGCTCAAGTGGCTACACCTTC. The variable domain in full, completed from reference TRBV9 and TRBJ1-2, reads DSGVTQTPKHLITATGQRVTLRCSPRSGDLSVYWYQQSLDQGLQFLIQYYNGEERAKGNILERFSAQQFPDLHSELNLSSLELGDSALYFCASSVVQGSSGYTFGSGTRLTVV.

J is TRBJ2-7 and V is TRBV19, with D possibly matching TRBD1 (6 bases). Germline V gene data show CDR1 as LNHDA and CDR2 as SQIVND (reference sequence). This CDR3 spans 14 amino acids. V was pared by 6 bases and J by 6 bases, with 18 bases between. In DNA, the CDR3 is TGTGCCAGTAGCGGGGACAATCTTTCCCCCGAGCAGTACTTC. This encodes CASSGDNLSPEQYF. The whole variable domain, remainder taken from reference TRBV19 and TRBJ2-7, is DGGITQSPKYLFRKEGQNVTLSCEQNLNHDAMYWYRQDPGQGLRLIYYSQIVNDFQKGDIAEGYSVSREKKESFPLTVTSAQKNPTAFYLCASSGDNLSPEQYFGPGTRLTVT.

The rearrangement joins TRBV9 to TRBJ2-3, with no clear D. Germline CDR1 is SGDLS and CDR2 is YYNGEE. V lost 3 bases, J lost 5 bases, and 13 bases lay in between. This CDR3 region has 14 residues. The CDR3 is CASSGMASGDTQYF. DNA for the CDR3: TGTGCCAGCAGCGGCATGGCGTCGGGAGATACGCAGTATTTT.

This chain joins TRBV27 and TRBJ1-5; 8 positions match TRBD1. V was clipped by 6 bases and J by 0 bases; unmatched bases: 10. Germline CDR1 reads MNHEY; CDR2 reads SMNVEV (reference sequence). The CDR3 covers 17 residues. Here the CDR3 DNA reads TGTGCCAGCAGCCCCAGGGGGCGAACCTATAGCAATCAGCCCCAGCATTTT. Translation gives CASSPRGRTYSNQPQHF.

The gene calls are TRBV4-1 and TRBJ1-2; 7 bases map to TRBD1. CDR1 and CDR2 from the germline V gene are MGHRA and YSYEKL. This CDR3 contains 12 residues. Trimming took 5 bases from V and 6 from J; bases not matched to a gene: 3. The CDR3 DNA is TGCGCCAGCAGCACCCAGGGGGATGGCTACACCTTC. Residues: CASSTQGDGYTF.

In its sample, this clone was seen once. The V gene is TRBV9, the J gene TRBJ1-4; TRBD1 matches at 7 bases. V was pared by 3 bases and J by 0 bases, with 11 bases of the junction left unmatched. CDR1 SGDLS and CDR2 YYNGEE come from the germline V gene. CDR3 size: 18 residues. CDR3 region: CASSGRQGSLATNEKLFF. CDR3 DNA: TGTGCCAGCAGCGGAAGACAGGGTTCCCTAGCAACTAATGAAAAACTGTTTTTT.

The CDR3 DNA is TGTGCCAGCAGTTTGGTAGGACAGTGGGTTGGAGCCACGCCCTACGAGCAGTACTTC. Protein product: CASSLVGQWVGATPYEQYF. The V call is TRBV28, the J call TRBJ2-7; TRBD1 might be the D (6 bases). V lost 3 bases and J 2 bases, leaving 26 bases between the germline ends. Germline V gene sequence: CDR1 MDHEN, CDR2 SYDVKM. This CDR3 has 19 amino acids.

V is TRBV6-5 and J is TRBJ2-2; weak D call: TRBD1 (5 bases). CDR1 and CDR2 (germline): MNHEY, SVGAGI. This CDR3 has 13 residues. Trimming pared 8 bases from V and 5 bases from J, leaving 12 bases between. DNA for the CDR3: TGTGCCAGCGCTCCAGGGTGGACCGGGGAGCTGTTTTTT. Protein product: CASAPGWTGELFF.

In its sample, this clone was seen a few times. This CDR3 reads CASSPYSNQPQHF. DNA for the CDR3: TGTGCCAGCAGCCCGTATAGCAATCAGCCCCAGCATTTT. The gene calls are TRBV28 and TRBJ1-5; unclear D gene. CDR1 is MDHEN and CDR2 is SYDVKM in the germline V gene. V was clipped by 6 bases and J by 0 bases, with 6 bases between them. CDR3 length equals 13 residues. Combining the CDR3 with reference TRBV28 and TRBJ1-5 gives the whole variable domain DVKVTQSSRYLVKRTGEKVFLECVQDMDHENMFWYRQDPGLGLRLIYFSYDVKMKEKGDIPEGYSVSREKKERFSLILESASTNQTSMYLCASSPYSNQPQHFGDGTRLSIL.